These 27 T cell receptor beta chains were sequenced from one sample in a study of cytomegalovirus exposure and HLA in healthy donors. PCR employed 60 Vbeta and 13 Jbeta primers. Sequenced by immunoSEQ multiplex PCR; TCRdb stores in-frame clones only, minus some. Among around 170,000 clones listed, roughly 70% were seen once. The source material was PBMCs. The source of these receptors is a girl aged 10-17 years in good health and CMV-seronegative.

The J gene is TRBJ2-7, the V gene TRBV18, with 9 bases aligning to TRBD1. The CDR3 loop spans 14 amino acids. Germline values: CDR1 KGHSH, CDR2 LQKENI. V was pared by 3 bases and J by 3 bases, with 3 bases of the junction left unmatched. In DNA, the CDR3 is TGTGCCAGCTCACCTGGGACAGGGAGCTACGAGCAGTACTTC. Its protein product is CASSPGTGSYEQYF.

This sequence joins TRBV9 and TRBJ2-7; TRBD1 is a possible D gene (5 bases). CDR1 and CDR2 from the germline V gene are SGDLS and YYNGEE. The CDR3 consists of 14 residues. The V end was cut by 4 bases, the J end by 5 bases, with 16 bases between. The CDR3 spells CASSPSVGVHEQYF. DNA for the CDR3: TGTGCCAGCAGCCCCTCGGTAGGGGTCCACGAGCAGTACTTC.

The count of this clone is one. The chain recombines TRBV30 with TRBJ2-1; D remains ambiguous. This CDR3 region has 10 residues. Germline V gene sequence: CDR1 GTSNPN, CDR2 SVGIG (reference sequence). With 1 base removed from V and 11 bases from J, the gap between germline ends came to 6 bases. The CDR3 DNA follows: TGTGCCTGGAGTGACATTCAGCAGTTCTTC. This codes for CAWSDIQQFF.

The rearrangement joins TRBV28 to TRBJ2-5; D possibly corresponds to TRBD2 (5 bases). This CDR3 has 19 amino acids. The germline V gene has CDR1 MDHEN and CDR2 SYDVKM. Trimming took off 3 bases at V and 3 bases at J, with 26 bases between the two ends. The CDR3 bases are TGTGCCAGCAGTTTTTGGCGTCGGGGAGCCAGCGTAGGGAAAGAGACCCAGTACTTC. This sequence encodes CASSFWRRGASVGKETQYF.

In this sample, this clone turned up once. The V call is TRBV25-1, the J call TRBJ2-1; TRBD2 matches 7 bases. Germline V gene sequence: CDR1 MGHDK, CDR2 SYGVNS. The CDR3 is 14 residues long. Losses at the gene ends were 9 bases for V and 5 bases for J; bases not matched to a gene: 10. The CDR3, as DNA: TGTGCCAGTCGGGTAGGCGGGGGAAACAATGAGCAGTTCTTC. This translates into CASRVGGGNNEQFF. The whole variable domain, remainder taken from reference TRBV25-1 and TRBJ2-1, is EADIYQTPRYLVIGTGKKITLECSQTMGHDKMYWYQQDPGMELHLIHYSYGVNSTEKGDLSSESTVSRIRTEHFPLTLESARPSHTSQYLCASRVGGGNNEQFFGPGTRLTVL.

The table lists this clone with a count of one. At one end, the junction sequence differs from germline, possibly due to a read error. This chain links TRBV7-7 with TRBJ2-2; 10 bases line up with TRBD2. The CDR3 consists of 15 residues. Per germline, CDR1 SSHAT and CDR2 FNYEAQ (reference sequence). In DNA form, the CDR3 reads TGTGCTAGCAGCGGGACTAGCGTGAACACCGGGGAGCTGTTTTTT. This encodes CASSGTSVNTGELFF.

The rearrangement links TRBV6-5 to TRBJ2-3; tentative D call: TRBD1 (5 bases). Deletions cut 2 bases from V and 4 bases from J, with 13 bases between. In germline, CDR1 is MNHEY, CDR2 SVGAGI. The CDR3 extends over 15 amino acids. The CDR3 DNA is TGTGCCAGCAGTTACGGGGCTTCTGCGGCAGATACGCAGTATTTT. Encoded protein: CASSYGASAADTQYF.

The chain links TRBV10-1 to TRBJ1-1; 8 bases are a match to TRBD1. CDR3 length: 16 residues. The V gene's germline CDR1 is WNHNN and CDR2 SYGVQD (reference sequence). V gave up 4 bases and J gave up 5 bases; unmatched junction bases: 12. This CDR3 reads CASSGQGFGELTEAFF. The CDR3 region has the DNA TGCGCCAGCAGTGGACAGGGGTTTGGGGAATTGACTGAAGCTTTCTTT.

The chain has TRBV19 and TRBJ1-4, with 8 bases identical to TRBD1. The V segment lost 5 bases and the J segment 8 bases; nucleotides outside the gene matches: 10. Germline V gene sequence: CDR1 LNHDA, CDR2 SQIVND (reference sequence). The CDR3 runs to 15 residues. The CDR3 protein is CASSATGTGIEKLFF. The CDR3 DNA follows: TGTGCCAGTAGTGCGACCGGGACAGGAATCGAAAAACTGTTTTTT.

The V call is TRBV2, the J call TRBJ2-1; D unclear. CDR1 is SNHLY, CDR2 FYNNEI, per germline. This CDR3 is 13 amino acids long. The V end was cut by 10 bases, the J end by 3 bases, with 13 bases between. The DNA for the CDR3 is TGTGCCAACGCGGCCCTCAACTACAATGAGCAGTTCTTC. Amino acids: CANAALNYNEQFF.

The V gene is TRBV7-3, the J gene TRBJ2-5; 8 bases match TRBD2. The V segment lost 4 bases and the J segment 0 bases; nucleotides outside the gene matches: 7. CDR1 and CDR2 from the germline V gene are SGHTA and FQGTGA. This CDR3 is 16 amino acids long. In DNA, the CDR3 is TGTGCCAGCAGCTCCTTGAGCGGGGGCGACCAAGAGACCCAGTACTTC. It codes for CASSSLSGGDQETQYF.

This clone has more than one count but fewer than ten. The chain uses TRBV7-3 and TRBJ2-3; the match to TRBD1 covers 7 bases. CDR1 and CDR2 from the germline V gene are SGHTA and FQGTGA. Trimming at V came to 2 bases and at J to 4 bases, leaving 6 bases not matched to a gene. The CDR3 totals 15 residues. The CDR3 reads CASSLLVTGSDTQYF. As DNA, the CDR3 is TGTGCCAGCAGCTTATTAGTGACAGGGTCAGATACGCAGTATTTT.

The CDR3 region is CASSKGGVETQYF. The CDR3 DNA follows: TGTGCCAGCAGCAAGGGGGGGGTAGAGACCCAGTACTTC. This chain uses TRBV7-9 with TRBJ2-5; D possibly corresponds to TRBD2 (7 bases). V was shortened by 5 bases and J by 4 bases, with 11 bases between the two germline ends. The germline V gene has CDR1 SEHNR and CDR2 FQNEAQ (reference sequence). CDR3 size: 13 residues.

The CDR3 sequence: CASSLGQGAAETQYF. The CDR3 coding sequence is TGTGCCAGCAGCTTGGGGCAGGGGGCTGCAGAGACCCAGTACTTC. The chain links TRBV5-4 to TRBJ2-5; 8 nucleotides match TRBD1. Losses at the gene ends were 0 bases for V and 4 bases for J; bases not matched to a gene: 5. This CDR3 spans 15 amino acids. Germline loops: CDR1 SGHNT, CDR2 YYREEE (reference sequence).

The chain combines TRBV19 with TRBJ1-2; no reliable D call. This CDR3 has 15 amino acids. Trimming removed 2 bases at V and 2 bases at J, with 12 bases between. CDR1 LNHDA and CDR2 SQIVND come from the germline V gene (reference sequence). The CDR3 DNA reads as TGTGCCAGTAGTATATTCGAAGATGCGAACTATGGCTACACCTTC. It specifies CASSIFEDANYGYTF. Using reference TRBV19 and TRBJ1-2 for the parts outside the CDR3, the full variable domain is DGGITQSPKYLFRKEGQNVTLSCEQNLNHDAMYWYRQDPGQGLRLIYYSQIVNDFQKGDIAEGYSVSREKKESFPLTVTSAQKNPTAFYLCASSIFEDANYGYTFGSGTRLTVV.

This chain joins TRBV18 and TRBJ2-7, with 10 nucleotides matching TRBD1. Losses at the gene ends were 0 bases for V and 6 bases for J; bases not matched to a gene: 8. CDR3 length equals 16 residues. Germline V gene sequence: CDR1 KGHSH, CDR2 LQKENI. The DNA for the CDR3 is TGTGCCAGCTCACCACCCGTCGGGACAGGGGTGGGCGAGCAGTACTTC. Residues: CASSPPVGTGVGEQYF.

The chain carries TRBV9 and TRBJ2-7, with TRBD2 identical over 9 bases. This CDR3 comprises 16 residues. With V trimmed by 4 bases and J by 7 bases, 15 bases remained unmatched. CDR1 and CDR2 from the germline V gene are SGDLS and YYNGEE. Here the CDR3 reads CASSPNFGGGDSEQYF. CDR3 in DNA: TGTGCCAGCAGCCCGAATTTTGGCGGGGGGGATAGTGAGCAGTACTTC.

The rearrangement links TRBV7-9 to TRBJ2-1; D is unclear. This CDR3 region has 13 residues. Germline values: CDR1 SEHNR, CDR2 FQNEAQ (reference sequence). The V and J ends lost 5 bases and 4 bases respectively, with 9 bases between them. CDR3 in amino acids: CASSPTGYNEQFF. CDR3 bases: TGTGCCAGCAGCCCAACTGGTTACAATGAGCAGTTCTTC. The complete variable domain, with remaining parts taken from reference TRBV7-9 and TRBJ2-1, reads DTGVSQNPRHKITKRGQNVTFRCDPISEHNRLYWYRQTLGQGPEFLTYFQNEAQLEKSRLLSDRFSAERPKGSFSTLEIQRTEQGDSAMYLCASSPTGYNEQFFGPGTRLTVL.

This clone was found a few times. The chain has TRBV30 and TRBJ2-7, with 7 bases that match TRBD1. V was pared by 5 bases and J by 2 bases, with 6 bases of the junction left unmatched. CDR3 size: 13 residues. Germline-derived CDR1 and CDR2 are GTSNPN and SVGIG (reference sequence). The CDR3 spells CAWSRDSPYEQYF. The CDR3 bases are TGTGCCTGGTCCCGGGACAGTCCCTACGAGCAGTACTTC. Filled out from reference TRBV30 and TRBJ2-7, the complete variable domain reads SQTIHQWPATLVQPVGSPLSLECTVEGTSNPNLYWYRQAAGRGLQLLFYSVGIGQISSEVPQNLSASRPQDRQFILSSKKLLLSDSGFYLCAWSRDSPYEQYFGPGTRLTVT.

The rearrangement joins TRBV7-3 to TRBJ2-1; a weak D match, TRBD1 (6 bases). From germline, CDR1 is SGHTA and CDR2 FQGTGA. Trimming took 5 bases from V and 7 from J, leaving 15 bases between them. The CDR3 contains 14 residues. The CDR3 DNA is TGTGCCAGCAGCCCTGGGGGCCCCTGGAATGAGCAGTTCTTC. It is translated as CASSPGGPWNEQFF.

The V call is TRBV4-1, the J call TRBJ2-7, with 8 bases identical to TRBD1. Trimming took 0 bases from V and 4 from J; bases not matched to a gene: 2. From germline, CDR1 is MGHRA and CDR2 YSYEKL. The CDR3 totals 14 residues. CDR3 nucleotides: TGCGCCAGCAGCCAAGAGCAGGGGGCTTACGAGCAGTACTTC. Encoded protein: CASSQEQGAYEQYF.

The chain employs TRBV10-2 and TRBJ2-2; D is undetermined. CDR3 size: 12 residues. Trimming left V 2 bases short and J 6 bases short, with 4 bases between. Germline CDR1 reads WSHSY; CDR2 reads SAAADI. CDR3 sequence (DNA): TGCGCCAGCAGTGAGCAGGCCGGGGAGCTGTTTTTT. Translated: CASSEQAGELFF.

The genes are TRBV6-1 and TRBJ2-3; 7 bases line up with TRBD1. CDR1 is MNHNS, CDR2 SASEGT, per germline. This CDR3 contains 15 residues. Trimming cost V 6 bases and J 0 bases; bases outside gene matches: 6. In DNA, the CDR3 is TGTGCCAGCAGCCAACAGGGGAGTAGCACAGATACGCAGTATTTT. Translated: CASSQQGSSTDTQYF.

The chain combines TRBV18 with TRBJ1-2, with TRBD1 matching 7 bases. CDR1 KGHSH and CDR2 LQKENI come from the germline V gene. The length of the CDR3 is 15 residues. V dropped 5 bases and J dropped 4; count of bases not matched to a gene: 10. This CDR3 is CASSTAGQTLYGYTF. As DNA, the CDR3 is TGTGCCAGCTCAACCGCGGGACAGACCCTCTATGGCTACACCTTC.

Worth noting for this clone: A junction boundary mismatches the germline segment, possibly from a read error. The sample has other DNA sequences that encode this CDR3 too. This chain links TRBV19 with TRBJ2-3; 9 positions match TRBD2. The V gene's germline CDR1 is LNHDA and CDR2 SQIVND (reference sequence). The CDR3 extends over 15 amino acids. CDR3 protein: CASSIELAGTDTQYF. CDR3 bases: TGTGCCAGTAGTATTGAACTAGCGGGCACGGATACGCAGTATTTT.

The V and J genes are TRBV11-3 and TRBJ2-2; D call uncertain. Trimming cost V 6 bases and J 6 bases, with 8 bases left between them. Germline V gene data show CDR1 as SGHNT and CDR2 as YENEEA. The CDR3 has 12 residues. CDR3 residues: CASSVRAGELFF. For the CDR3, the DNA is TGTGCCAGCAGTGTGAGAGCCGGGGAGCTGTTTTTT. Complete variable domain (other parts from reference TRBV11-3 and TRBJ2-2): EAGVVQSPRYKIIEKKQPVAFWCNPISGHNTLYWYLQNLGQGPELLIRYENEEAVDDSQLPKDRFSAERLKGVDSTLKIQPAELGDSAVYLCASSVRAGELFFGEGSRLTVL.

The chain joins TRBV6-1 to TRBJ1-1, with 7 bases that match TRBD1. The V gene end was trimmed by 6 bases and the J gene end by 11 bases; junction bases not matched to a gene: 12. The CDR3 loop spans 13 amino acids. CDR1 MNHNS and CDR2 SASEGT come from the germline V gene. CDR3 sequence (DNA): TGTGCCAGCAGGCGGGACGAACAGGGGACGGCTTTCTTT. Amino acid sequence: CASRRDEQGTAFF.